This T cell receptor beta chain was sequenced for a study of cytomegalovirus exposure and HLA in healthy donors. Study at large: The Caucasian-associated ancestry cluster contained around four fifths of the approximately 390 genotyped donors. Study conclusions and caveats: One variant, a missense change in DCLRE1C, was linked in a later analysis to TCR beta V- and J-gene trimming.

Concerning this clone itself: Its antigen remains unidentified.

CDR1 is MGHRA and CDR2 is YSYEKL in the germline V gene. The CDR3 sequence is 14 residues long. In the PCR, 60 Vbeta and 13 Jbeta primers were used. Libraries were prepared by immunoSEQ multiplex PCR; TCRdb keeps only in-frame clonotypes and omits some of them. Of about 63,000 clones detected, over 60% appear once; the ten largest clones hold around a quarter. The source material was PBMCs. This TCR came from a man aged 50-60 years in good health and CMV-seropositive. V gene TRBV4-1 combines with J gene TRBJ2-5, with D maybe TRBD2 (6 bases). The tail of the sequence fits TRBJ2-7 better, so the J call may be wrong. The CDR3 sequence is CASSQVASVYEQYF. As DNA, the CDR3 is TGCGCCAGCAGCCAAGTAGCTAGCGTCTACGAGCAGTACTTC.